This T cell receptor (beta chain) was obtained from a study of blood T cells in healthy people across ages (dated by TCRdb to between 2014 and 2017). About the full investigation: Template switching captured roughly one uniquely barcoded TCR beta cDNA molecule per two T cells in model experiments. Using deep sequencing normalized with unique cDNA molecular identifiers, the study measured how TCR beta repertoire diversity changes with age. The donors were divided into four age groups: young (average approximately 16 years), middle-aged (about 39), aged (approximately 62) and long-lived (roughly 86). To avoid experimental bias, donors of different ages were randomly spread across the sequencing lanes. For two donors (one aged 18 to 30 and one aged 80 or older), the study analyzed two additional independent replicas of 1 million unique cDNA reads from the same blood draw. Broad study findings and their caveats: There was a strong correlation between observed TCR beta diversity and the percentage of naive T cells measured by flow cytometry. Donor CMV infection status was unknown, potentially confounding age-related changes in expanded clonotypes. The long-lived group showed more naive CD4+ T cells, fewer expanded clones and increased TCR diversity than the aged group, suggesting age selection. As age increased, observed TCR beta diversity per million T cells dropped in a roughly linear way, and a significant reduction was already evident by age 40. Bulk unsorted PBMC profiling prevented conclusive comparison of naive and antigen-experienced compartments. Estimates of total diversity from one million sequenced T cells were regarded as lower bounds and underestimates.

Sequences SGHDN (CDR1) and FVKESK (CDR2) are obtained from the germline V gene. The CDR3 numbers 15 residues from cysteine through phenylalanine. Of all the DNA, just the CDR3 is kept, 45 bases in frame from base 1. Trimming accounts for 4 bases at V and 7 bases at J, while the number of junction bases matched to no gene is 13. On this clonotype: What antigen it recognizes has not been identified. No much larger clone is present one base from it, and per-base qualities are unavailable.

The library was obtained by 5' RACE. The data were produced on an Illumina HiSeq 2500. A second about 7 to 11 cycle PCR used a sample-barcoded 5' primer and a J-beta primer mix. A template-switch 5' adaptor carrying 12 random nucleotides introduced a unique molecular identifier onto each TCR beta cDNA molecule. Each sample yielded at least 3 million CDR3-containing paired-end reads. First-strand cDNA was synthesized from all RNA with the Mint cDNA synthesis kit, primed by a TRBC-specific oligonucleotide. All cDNA was treated with uracil-DNA glycosylase and then went through a first 18-cycle PCR with the universal primers M1SS and BC2_uni_R. In the paper's pipeline: For normalization, 1 million high-quality reads were randomly selected from each sample, with every read carrying a distinct molecular identifier. Instead of being binned into consensus sequences, reads with shared molecular identifiers were discarded. MiTCR, set to a Q25 quality threshold and the strictest error-elimination algorithm, was used for CDR3 identification, clonotype clustering and error correction. A nonparametric unseen species model with Euler transformation was used to estimate lower-bound total TCR beta diversity. Through fastp at Q25 and MiXCR, TCRdb rebuilt clones from the public reads, retaining in-frame beta chains. Duplicate CDR3 protein sequences are folded into a single record with the most common DNA and genes. These V and J calls are TCRdb output, not the study's own analysis. Within this sample are approximately 1.5 million distinct CDR3 sequences, with roughly two fifths of them counted one time only. The ten largest clones add up to less than 5% of the sample.

The approximately 39 donors, aged about 6 to 95 years, were systemically healthy Caucasian individuals from Russia. Each donor gave approximately 10 milliliters of peripheral blood, collected into EDTA-treated Vacutainer tubes. Ficoll-Paque density-gradient centrifugation was used to isolate PBMCs, with at least 6.5 million per sample. Trizol reagent was used to extract total RNA from the PBMCs, yielding at least 6 micrograms per sample. Naive CD45RAhigh/CD27high T cell percentages were measured by flow cytometry on a PBMC aliquot from every donor. Material for sequencing was blood. The rearranged segments are TRBV14 and TRBJ2-7, with 7 middle bases fitting TRBD2. The receptor was isolated from a woman under 30 in good health. The sequenced DNA is TGTGCCAGCAGCCCCCTCGGGGGGAAACGTGAGGAGCAGTACTTC. This yields the protein CASSPLGGKREEQYF. Outside the CDR3, residues come from the reference TRBV14 and TRBJ2-7 proteins, so the full variable domain is: EAGVTQFPSHSVIEKGQTVTLRCDPISGHDNLYWYRRVMGKEIKFLLHFVKESKQDESGMPNNRFLAERTGGTYSTLKVQPAELEDSGVYFCASSPLGGKREEQYFGPGTRLTVT.